This T cell receptor beta chain was observed in a study of Ad26.COV2.S vaccination and SARS-CoV-2 variants. Germline CDR1 reads SGHRS; CDR2 reads YFSETQ. The CDR3 runs 19 residues. J gave up 2 bases and V 7 bases, and 14 bases lay outside the gene matches. Libraries were prepared by immunoSEQ multiplex PCR; TCRdb keeps only in-frame clonotypes and omits some of them. The table records roughly 400,000 clones, around 93% of them present only once. Treatment reported: about 20 received Ad26.COV2.S at low or high dose, single or two shots; 5 received placebo; per-sample allocation not given. The study sampled participants on day 63 after the first vaccine or placebo injection.

V and J are TRBV5-1 and TRBJ2-3; 15 positions match TRBD2. The material sequenced was peripheral blood, taken in a trial of Ad26.COV2.S vaccine versus placebo. This TCR came from a person aged 18-65 years who received the Ad26.COV2.S COVID-19 vaccine or a placebo. The CDR3: CASATTGLAGGTYTDTQYF. The CDR3 region has the DNA TGCGCCAGCGCCACCACCGGACTAGCGGGGGGGACTTACACAGATACGCAGTATTTT.